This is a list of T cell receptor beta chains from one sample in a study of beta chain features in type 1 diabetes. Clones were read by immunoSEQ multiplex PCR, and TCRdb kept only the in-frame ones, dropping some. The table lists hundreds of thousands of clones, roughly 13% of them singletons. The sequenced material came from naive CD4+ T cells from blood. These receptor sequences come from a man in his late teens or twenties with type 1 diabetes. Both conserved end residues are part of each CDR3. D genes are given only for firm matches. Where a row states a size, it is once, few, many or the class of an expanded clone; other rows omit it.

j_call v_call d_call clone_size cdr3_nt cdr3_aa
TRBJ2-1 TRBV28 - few TGTGCCAGCAGTCCCCGGTCTGCCTGGACCAATGAGCAGTTCTTC CASSPRSAWTNEQFF
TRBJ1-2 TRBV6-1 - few TGTGCCAGCAGATCCGACGGCCTTTATGGCTACACCTTC CASRSDGLYGYTF
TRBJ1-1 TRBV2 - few TGTGCCAGCACCTCAGTCGCTGAAGCTTTCTTT CASTSVAEAFF
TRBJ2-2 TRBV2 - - TGTGCCAGCAGTCCCGGGACAAGGCCCGGGGAGCTGTTTTTT CASSPGTRPGELFF
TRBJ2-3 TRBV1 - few TGCACCAGCAGCCAAGTTACTAGCGGGACCGCTCTCACAGATACGCAGTATTTT CTSSQVTSGTALTDTQYF
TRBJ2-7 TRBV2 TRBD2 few TGTGCCAGCAGCCTGCGGGGGTACGAGCAGTACTTC CASSLRGYEQYF
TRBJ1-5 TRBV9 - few TGTGCCAGCAGCGTAGACAGCCTCAATCAGCCCCAGCATTTT CASSVDSLNQPQHF
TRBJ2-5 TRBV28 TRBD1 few TGTGCCAGCAGTTTGTACGGACAGGGGCAACAAGAGACCCAGTACTTC CASSLYGQGQQETQYF
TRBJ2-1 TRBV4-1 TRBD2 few TGCGCCAGCAGCCCACTCGGACTAGCGTCCAATGAGCAGTTCTTC CASSPLGLASNEQFF
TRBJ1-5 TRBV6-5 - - TGTGCCAGCAGTTACAGTTGGCAGGGACTGGATCAGCCCCAGCATTTT CASSYSWQGLDQPQHF
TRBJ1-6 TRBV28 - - TGTGCCAGCAGTTTAGACGTCGGTGGGGTAAATTCACCCCTCCACTTT CASSLDVGGVNSPLHF
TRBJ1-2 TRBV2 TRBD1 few TGTGCCAGCACCCTAGGGACAGGGGGCTCTGGCTACACCTTC CASTLGTGGSGYTF
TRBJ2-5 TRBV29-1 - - TGCAGCGTGGGACCACAAGAGACCCAGTACTTC CSVGPQETQYF
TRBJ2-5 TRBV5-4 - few TGTGCCAGCAGCTTGCAATCCGGAGTGGAGACCCAGTACTTC CASSLQSGVETQYF
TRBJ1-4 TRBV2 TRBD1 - TGTGCCAGCAGTACCCGGACAGGAAATAATGAAAAACTGTTTTTT CASSTRTGNNEKLFF
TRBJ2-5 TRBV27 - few TGTGCCAGCAGTCCACGGACTGGGAGAACCTTTAAGGAGACCCAGTACTTC CASSPRTGRTFKETQYF
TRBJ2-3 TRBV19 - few TGTGCCAGTAGTATAAAGGACGTCTCCACAGATACGCAGTATTTT CASSIKDVSTDTQYF
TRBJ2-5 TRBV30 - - TGTGCCTGGAGTGTACGCCTAAGCCCACCCCAGTACTTC CAWSVRLSPPQYF
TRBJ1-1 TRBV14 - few TGTGCCAGCAGCCAGGACGTTTATATGAACACTGAAGCTTTCTTT CASSQDVYMNTEAFF
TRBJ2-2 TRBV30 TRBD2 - TGTGCCTGGAGTGTACTACTACTAGCGGGAGTAGCAGTGAACACCGGGGAGCTGTTTTTT CAWSVLLLAGVAVNTGELFF